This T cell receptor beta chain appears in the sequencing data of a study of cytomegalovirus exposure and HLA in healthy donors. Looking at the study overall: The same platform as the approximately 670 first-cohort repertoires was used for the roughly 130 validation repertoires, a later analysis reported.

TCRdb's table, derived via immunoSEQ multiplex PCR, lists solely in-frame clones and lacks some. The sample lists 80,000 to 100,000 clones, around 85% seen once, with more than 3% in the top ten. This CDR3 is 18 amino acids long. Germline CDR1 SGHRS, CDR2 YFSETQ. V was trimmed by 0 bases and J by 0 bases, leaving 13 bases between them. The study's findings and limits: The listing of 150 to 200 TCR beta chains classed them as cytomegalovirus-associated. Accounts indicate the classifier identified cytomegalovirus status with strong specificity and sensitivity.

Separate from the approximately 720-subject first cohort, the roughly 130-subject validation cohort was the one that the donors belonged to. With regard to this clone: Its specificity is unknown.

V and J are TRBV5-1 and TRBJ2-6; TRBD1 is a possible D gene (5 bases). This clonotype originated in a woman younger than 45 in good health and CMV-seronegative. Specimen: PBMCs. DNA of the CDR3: TGCGCCAGCAGCTTGGCCCTAGGACAAAACTCTGGGGCCAACGTCCTGACTTTC. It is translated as CASSLALGQNSGANVLTF.